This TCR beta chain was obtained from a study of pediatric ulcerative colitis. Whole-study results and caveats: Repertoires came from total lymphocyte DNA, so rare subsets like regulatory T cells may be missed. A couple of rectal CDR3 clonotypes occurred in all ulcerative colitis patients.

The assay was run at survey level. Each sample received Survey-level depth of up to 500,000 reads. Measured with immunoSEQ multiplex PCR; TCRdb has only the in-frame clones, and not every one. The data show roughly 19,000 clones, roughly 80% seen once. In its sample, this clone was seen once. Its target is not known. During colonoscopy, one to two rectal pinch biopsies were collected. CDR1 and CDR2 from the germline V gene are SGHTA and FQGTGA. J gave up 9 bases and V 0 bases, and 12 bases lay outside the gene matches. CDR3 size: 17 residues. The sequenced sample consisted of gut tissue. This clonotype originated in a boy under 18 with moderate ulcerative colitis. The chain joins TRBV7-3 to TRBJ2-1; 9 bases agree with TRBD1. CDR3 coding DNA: TGTGCCAGCAGCTTAACGGGGCCGGGACAGGGTGGGGGTGAGCAGTTCTTC. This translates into CASSLTGPGQGGGEQFF.